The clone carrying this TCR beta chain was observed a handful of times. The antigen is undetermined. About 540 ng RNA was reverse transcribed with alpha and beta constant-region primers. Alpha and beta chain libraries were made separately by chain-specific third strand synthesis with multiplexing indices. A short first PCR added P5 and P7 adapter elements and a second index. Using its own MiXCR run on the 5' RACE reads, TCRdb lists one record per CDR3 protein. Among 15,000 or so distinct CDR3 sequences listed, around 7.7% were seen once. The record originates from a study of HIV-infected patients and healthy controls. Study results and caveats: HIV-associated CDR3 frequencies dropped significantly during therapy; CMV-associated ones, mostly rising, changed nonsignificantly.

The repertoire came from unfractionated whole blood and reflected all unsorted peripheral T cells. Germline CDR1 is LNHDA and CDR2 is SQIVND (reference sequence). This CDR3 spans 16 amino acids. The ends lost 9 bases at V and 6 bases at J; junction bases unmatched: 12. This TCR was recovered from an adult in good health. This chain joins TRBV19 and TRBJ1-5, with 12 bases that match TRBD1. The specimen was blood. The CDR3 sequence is CASKQTGTGGGQPQHF. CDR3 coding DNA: TGTGCCAGCAAACAGACCGGGACAGGGGGCGGTCAGCCCCAGCATTTT.